The 20 T cell receptor beta chains given below trace back to one sample, sequenced in a study of T cells after yellow fever vaccination. TCRdb ran MiXCR on the 5' RACE reads and lists one entry per CDR3 protein. The repertoire consists of hundreds of thousands of distinct CDR3 sequences, with 3% to 4.5% occurring once and the leading ten covering roughly a quarter. The source material was PBMCs, sampled on the day of the yellow fever booster vaccination. These receptor sequences come from a man in his late teens or twenties who received the YFV17D yellow fever vaccine.

This clonotype was seen more than once but under ten times. The chain couples TRBV7-9 to TRBJ2-2, with D possibly TRBD1 on 6 matching bases. Germline CDR1 is SEHNR and CDR2 is FQNEAQ (reference sequence). Deletions cut 10 bases from V and 4 bases from J, with 10 bases between. The length of the CDR3 is 12 residues. The CDR3 loop is CANQQGTGELFF. In DNA, the CDR3 is TGTGCCAACCAACAGGGCACCGGGGAGCTGTTTTTT.

This clonotype was counted many times. This chain uses TRBV10-3 with TRBJ2-1; tentatively, D is TRBD2 (6 bases). The CDR3 loop spans 15 amino acids. The germline V and J ends were trimmed by 2 bases and 4 bases, with 12 bases remaining between them. Per germline, CDR1 ENHRY and CDR2 SYGVKD. The CDR3 protein is CAISERSGSYNEQFF. The CDR3 DNA sequence: TGTGCCATCAGTGAGAGATCCGGGAGTTACAATGAGCAGTTCTTC.

At least ten counts were recorded for this clonotype. The J gene is TRBJ2-1, the V gene TRBV5-1; no clear D gene. The CDR3 covers 13 residues. The V end was cut by 0 bases, the J end by 2 bases, with 3 bases between. From germline, CDR1 is SGHRS and CDR2 YFSETQ. CDR3 sequence: CASSLATYNEQFF. The CDR3 DNA reads TGCGCCAGCAGCTTGGCGACCTACAATGAGCAGTTCTTC.

This clonotype was seen at least ten times. The chain combines TRBV5-1 with TRBJ1-6, with D unresolved. Germline values: CDR1 SGHRS, CDR2 YFSETQ. V was trimmed by 5 bases and J by 7 bases, leaving 16 bases between them. The CDR3 length is 15 residues. CDR3 bases: TGCGCCAGCAGGACTGCACGATCACGGAATTCACCCCTCCACTTT. It codes for CASRTARSRNSPLHF. Variable domain in full (rest from reference TRBV5-1 and TRBJ1-6): KAGVTQTPRYLIKTRGQQVTLSCSPISGHRSVSWYQQTPGQGLQFLFEYFSETQRNKGNFPGRFSGRQFSNSRSEMNVSTLELGDSALYLCASRTARSRNSPLHFGNGTRLTVT.

This clonotype showed up just a few times. The chain uses TRBV27 and TRBJ1-1; TRBD1 might be the D (6 bases). CDR1 and CDR2 from the germline V gene are MNHEY and SMNVEV (reference sequence). V was pared by 6 bases and J by 3 bases, with 23 bases between. The length of the CDR3 is 17 residues. CDR3 amino acids: CASSTLLSREGDTEAFF. CDR3 bases: TGTGCCAGCAGCACATTACTGAGCAGGGAGGGGGACACTGAAGCTTTCTTT.

This clonotype was recorded many times. The rearrangement links TRBV6-6 to TRBJ1-2, with TRBD1 identical over 7 bases. Germline V gene data show CDR1 as MNHNY and CDR2 as SVGAGI (reference sequence). The CDR3 consists of 17 residues. V lost 6 bases and J lost 6; bases outside the gene matches: 19. In DNA, the CDR3 is TGTGCCAGCAGCTTCCGGGCGGAGGCAGGGGGTGATAATGGCTACACCTTC. Amino acid sequence: CASSFRAEAGGDNGYTF.

This chain joins TRBV14 and TRBJ2-1, with no clear D. The V end was cut by 0 bases, the J end by 7 bases, with 7 bases between. The CDR3 extends over 13 amino acids. CDR1 and CDR2 (germline): SGHDN, FVKESK. CDR3 DNA: TGTGCCAGCAGCCAAGAATCGGGTAATGAGCAGTTCTTC. It codes for CASSQESGNEQFF.

Ten or more counts support this clonotype. The chain uses TRBV7-2 and TRBJ2-1; 8 positions match TRBD1. The V gene end was trimmed by 5 bases and the J gene end by 16 bases; junction bases not matched to a gene: 10. There are 12 residues in the CDR3. Germline V gene lookup returns CDR1 SGHTA and CDR2 FQGNSA. CDR3 in amino acids: CASSTRQGQIFF. DNA for the CDR3: TGTGCCAGCAGCACCCGACAGGGGCAAATATTCTTC.

The chain joins TRBV14 to TRBJ1-6, with D unclear. Germline V gene data show CDR1 as SGHDN and CDR2 as FVKESK. Between the trimmed V and J ends, which lost 4 bases and 6 bases, there was a span of 4 bases. The CDR3 runs to 12 residues. DNA of the CDR3: TGTGCCAGCAGCCTGATTAATTCACCCCTCCACTTT. Translated: CASSLINSPLHF.

Only a few counts were recorded for this clonotype. The chain links TRBV4-1 to TRBJ2-1, with D possibly TRBD2 on 5 matching bases. The CDR3 has 15 amino acids. V shed 0 bases and J shed 8 bases, with 14 bases lying between them. In germline, CDR1 is MGHRA, CDR2 YSYEKL. The CDR3 protein is CASSQDRGTRDEQFF. In DNA form, the CDR3 reads TGCGCCAGCAGCCAAGATCGCGGCACTAGGGATGAGCAGTTCTTC.

On this clonotype itself: It may be a read error: a sequence one base away is much more abundant. V gene TRBV4-3 combines with J gene TRBJ1-2; perhaps TRBD1 as D (5 bases). V lost 1 base and J 7 bases, leaving 13 bases between the germline ends. Per the germline V gene, CDR1 is LGHNA and CDR2 is YSLEER. The CDR3 contains 14 residues. The CDR3 DNA sequence: TGCGCCAGCAGCCAAGGGAGGGGAGACTTTGGCTACACCTTC. This translates into CASSQGRGDFGYTF.

This clonotype was seen a few times. The V and J genes are TRBV3-1 and TRBJ2-3, with 7 positions matching TRBD2. The CDR3 length is 17 residues. CDR1 and CDR2 from the germline V gene are LGHDT and YNNKEL (reference sequence). After removal of 1 base from V and 3 bases from J, the junction contained 10 bases not matched to a gene. The CDR3 here is CASSQVPRKRGTDTQYF. The CDR3 coding sequence is TGTGCCAGCAGCCAAGTCCCTCGGAAGCGGGGAACAGATACGCAGTATTTT.

This clonotype came up many times. The chain carries TRBV7-6 and TRBJ2-7; D is uncertain. Germline lookup yields CDR1 SGHVS and CDR2 FNYEAQ. The CDR3 has 14 amino acids. With 4 bases removed from V and 1 base from J, the gap between germline ends came to 11 bases. The CDR3 region has the DNA TGTGCCAGCAGCTCGGAGCCTATTTCCTACGAGCAGTACTTC. This gives the protein CASSSEPISYEQYF.

V and J are TRBV6-5 and TRBJ2-1, with D unclear. V was shortened by 2 bases and J by 10 bases, with 18 bases between the two germline ends. Germline assignment: CDR1 MNHEY and CDR2 SVGAGI. The CDR3 consists of 15 residues. The CDR3: CASSYRQLLGGEQFF. DNA of the CDR3: TGTGCCAGCAGTTACCGCCAACTCCTCGGTGGGGAGCAGTTCTTC.

This clonotype was counted at least ten times. V gene TRBV7-8 combines with J gene TRBJ2-2; no reliable D call. This CDR3 comprises 12 residues. V lost 5 bases and J 6 bases, leaving 7 bases between the germline ends. Germline V gives CDR1 SGHVS, CDR2 FQNEAQ. In DNA form, the CDR3 reads TGTGCCAGCAGCCTTGCACCCGGGGAGCTGTTTTTT. It encodes CASSLAPGELFF. Combining the CDR3 with reference TRBV7-8 and TRBJ2-2 gives the whole variable domain GAGVSQSPRYKVAKRGQDVALRCDPISGHVSLFWYQQALGQGPEFLTYFQNEAQLDKSGLPSDRFFAERPEGSVSTLKIQRTQQEDSAVYLCASSLAPGELFFGEGSRLTVL.

This clonotype turned up a few times. The J gene is TRBJ2-1, the V gene TRBV18; weak D call: TRBD1 (6 bases). The CDR3 totals 13 residues. Per the germline V gene, CDR1 is KGHSH and CDR2 is LQKENI. V was pared by 3 bases and J by 9 bases, with 12 bases between. This CDR3 is CASSPRQVSEQFF. The CDR3 DNA reads as TGTGCCAGCTCACCCCGACAGGTGTCTGAGCAGTTCTTC. The full variable domain, with the rest looked up from reference TRBV18 and TRBJ2-1, is NAGVMQNPRHLVRRRGQEARLRCSPMKGHSHVYWYRQLPEEGLKFMVYLQKENIIDESGMPKERFSAEFPKEGPSILRIQQVVRGDSAAYFCASSPRQVSEQFFGPGTRLTVL.

There are many counts of this clonotype. The genes are TRBV7-3 and TRBJ2-3; weak D call: TRBD1 (8 bases). Germline V gene sequence: CDR1 SGHTA, CDR2 FQGTGA. Trimming shortened V by 5 bases and J by 5 bases, and 14 bases separated the two germline ends. The CDR3 loop spans 14 amino acids. CDR3 in amino acids: CASSVTGEGDTQYF. DNA of the CDR3: TGTGCCAGCAGCGTGACAGGGGAGGGAGATACGCAGTATTTT.

A few counts support this clonotype. The V call is TRBV20-1, the J call TRBJ1-3; no reliable D call. The CDR3 consists of 12 residues. Trimming took off 6 bases at V and 4 bases at J, with 10 bases between the two ends. Germline V gives CDR1 DFQATT, CDR2 SNEGSKA (reference sequence). This CDR3 is CSASDGGNTIYF. CDR3 nucleotides: TGCAGTGCCAGCGACGGAGGAAACACCATATATTTT.

The V gene is TRBV6-5, the J gene TRBJ1-2; D remains unclear. Trimming pared 6 bases from V and 8 bases from J, leaving 13 bases between. The CDR3 is made up of 12 amino acids. CDR1 and CDR2 from the germline V gene are MNHEY and SVGAGI. The DNA for the CDR3 is TGTGCCAGCAGGGGGTATGCCGGCGGCTACACCTTC. It specifies CASRGYAGGYTF.

This clonotype was observed at least ten times. This chain links TRBV7-2 with TRBJ2-1; 9 bases map to TRBD1. The germline gives CDR1 SGHTA, CDR2 FQGNSA. The CDR3 runs 13 residues. V shed 6 bases and J 8 bases; nucleotides not matched to a gene: 5. This CDR3 reads CASRRTGVDEQFF. The CDR3 coding sequence is TGTGCCAGCAGGAGGACAGGGGTGGATGAGCAGTTCTTC. The variable domain in full, with the rest retrieved from reference TRBV7-2 and TRBJ2-1, is GAGVSQSPSNKVTEKGKDVELRCDPISGHTALYWYRQSLGQGLEFLIYFQGNSAPDKSGLPSDRFSAERTGGSVSTLTIQRTQQEDSAVYLCASRRTGVDEQFFGPGTRLTVL.